The 18 T cell receptor beta chains given below trace back to one sample, sequenced in a study of vaccination effects on CD4 cells after COVID-19. Their antigens remain unidentified. Sequencing in the ViraFEST assay came after antigen-specific CD4+ T cells had been expanded with viral peptide pools, which were used to stimulate PBMC. The authors isolated CD4+ T cells after around nine days of culture. A PCR test confirmed that the person had SARS-CoV-2 infection between March and December 2020. Method: immunoSEQ multiplex PCR; TCRdb's copy keeps in-frame clones and lacks some. The sample carries tens of thousands of clones, about 69% recorded once. The sample was CD4+ T cells from PBMCs cultured with a peptide pool, taken before COVID-19 vaccination. All receptors derive from a human donor who had a prior SARS-CoV-2 infection.

This chain links TRBV19 with TRBJ2-3, with D possibly being TRBD1 (5 bases). Germline V gene data show CDR1 as LNHDA and CDR2 as SQIVND (reference sequence). V shed 3 bases and J shed 3 bases, with 13 bases lying between them. This CDR3 has 15 residues. The CDR3 DNA sequence: TGTGCCAGTAGTATTCAACAGGTCGGGACAGATACGCAGTATTTT. Protein sequence: CASSIQQVGTDTQYF.

The rearrangement links TRBV4-3 to TRBJ2-7, with a possible D match to TRBD2 (6 bases). Between the trimmed V and J ends, which lost 1 base and 6 bases, there was a span of 16 bases. Per germline, CDR1 LGHNA and CDR2 YSLEER. This CDR3 has 15 residues. CDR3 protein: CASSQAHGGLREQYF. The CDR3 nucleotides are TGCGCCAGCAGCCAAGCCCACGGAGGGTTGCGCGAGCAGTACTTC.

The V call is TRBV7-3, the J call TRBJ2-2; 8 nucleotides agree with TRBD2. The CDR3 contains 14 residues. V shed 4 bases and J 4 bases; nucleotides not matched to a gene: 2. CDR1 SGHTA and CDR2 FQGTGA come from the germline V gene. CDR3 sequence: CASSSAGVTGELFF. The CDR3 DNA follows: TGTGCCAGCAGCTCAGCGGGAGTCACCGGGGAGCTGTTTTTT.

This sequence joins TRBV23-1 and TRBJ2-5, with 10 nucleotides matching TRBD1. TRBV23-1 is placed among ORFs of uncertain function. CDR3 length: 19 amino acids. The J segment lost 2 bases and the V segment lost 4 bases, leaving 16 bases of the junction unmatched. This CDR3 is CASSLYGSWDRGRQETQYF. CDR3 nucleotide sequence: TGCGCCAGCAGTCTTTATGGATCGTGGGACAGGGGACGACAAGAGACCCAGTACTTC.

The chain combines TRBV5-1 with TRBJ2-3; possibly TRBD2 for D (6 bases). Germline CDR1 is SGHRS and CDR2 is YFSETQ. Trimming cost V 4 bases and J 8 bases, with 11 bases left between them. The CDR3 is 12 amino acids. For the CDR3, the DNA is TGCGCCAGCAGCGAGGACGGGGGTACGCAGTATTTT. Protein product: CASSEDGGTQYF.

As DNA, the CDR3 is TGTGCCAGCAGTTATACGGACCGCACAGATACGCAGTATTTT. It yields the protein CASSYTDRTDTQYF. The chain carries TRBV27 and TRBJ2-3; D gene uncertain. The CDR3 consists of 14 residues. CDR1 MNHEY and CDR2 SMNVEV come from the germline V gene (reference sequence). Trimming cost V 4 bases and J 1 base, with 9 bases left between them.

This clone came up once. The chain combines TRBV7-9 with TRBJ2-7; weak D call: TRBD2 (5 bases). CDR1 SEHNR and CDR2 FQNEAQ come from the germline V gene (reference sequence). The CDR3 length is 14 residues. In DNA form, the CDR3 reads TGTGCTATCCTAGCATGGCAGATACCCTACGAGCAGTACTTC. Its protein product is CAILAWQIPYEQYF.

This clone has only a few counts. The rearrangement links TRBV18 to TRBJ2-2; D gene ambiguous. V shed 3 bases and J shed 2 bases, with 4 bases lying between them. The V gene's germline CDR1 is KGHSH and CDR2 LQKENI. CDR3 length equals 13 residues. The CDR3 coding sequence is TGTGCCAGCTCACCCTCAAACACCGGGGAGCTGTTTTTT. It encodes CASSPSNTGELFF.

This clone appeared a few times. This chain uses TRBV9 with TRBJ1-3; D unresolved. The V gene's germline CDR1 is SGDLS and CDR2 YYNGEE. Trimming removed 7 bases at V and 0 bases at J, with 8 bases between. This CDR3 comprises 13 residues. The CDR3 DNA follows: TGTGCCAGCTCTCATTCCTCTGGAAACACCATATATTTT. Translating it yields CASSHSSGNTIYF.

The chain recombines TRBV7-9 with TRBJ2-3; TRBD1 matches at 7 bases. The CDR3 runs to 15 residues. With V trimmed by 4 bases and J by 6 bases, 10 bases remained unmatched. Germline V CDR1 and CDR2: SEHNR, FQNEAQ (reference sequence). CDR3 residues: CASSSYRGRGDTQYF. For the CDR3, the DNA is TGTGCCAGCAGCTCTTACAGGGGCCGAGGGGATACGCAGTATTTT.

This clone appeared a single time. The chain's CDR3 is CASSLVGRNTEAFF. The CDR3 DNA follows: TGTGCCAGCAGCTTAGTTGGAAGAAACACTGAAGCTTTCTTT. The chain is built from TRBV7-2 and TRBJ1-1; D ambiguous. V lost 1 base and J lost 2, with 8 bases in between. The CDR3 is 14 amino acids. CDR1 is SGHTA and CDR2 is FQGNSA in the germline V gene.

The CDR3: CAWSVGITGYEQYF. The DNA for the CDR3 is TGTGCCTGGAGTGTAGGAATCACGGGCTACGAGCAGTACTTC. The chain employs TRBV30 and TRBJ2-7; D gene uncertain. V lost 0 bases and J 3 bases, leaving 12 bases between the germline ends. This CDR3 has 14 residues. Germline V gene data show CDR1 as GTSNPN and CDR2 as SVGIG (reference sequence).

V usage is TRBV10-3 and J usage is TRBJ1-1, with D hard to call. V gave up 5 bases and J gave up 1 base, with 5 bases separating them. The CDR3 length is 12 residues. Germline CDR1 reads ENHRY; CDR2 reads SYGVKD. CDR3 sequence: CAISQQNTEAFF. DNA of the CDR3: TGTGCCATCAGTCAACAGAACACTGAAGCTTTCTTT.

This clone was observed a few times. The chain couples TRBV28 to TRBJ1-4, with a tentative D call TRBD1 (6 bases). Germline values: CDR1 MDHEN, CDR2 SYDVKM. V gave up 6 bases and J gave up 2 bases, with 10 bases separating them. This CDR3 comprises 14 residues. The CDR3 nucleotides read TGTGCCAGCAGGGCGGGGGGCACTAATGAAAAACTGTTTTTT. This sequence encodes CASRAGGTNEKLFF. Filled out from reference TRBV28 and TRBJ1-4, the complete variable domain reads DVKVTQSSRYLVKRTGEKVFLECVQDMDHENMFWYRQDPGLGLRLIYFSYDVKMKEKGDIPEGYSVSREKKERFSLILESASTNQTSMYLCASRAGGTNEKLFFGSGTQLSVL.

The chain joins TRBV5-4 to TRBJ1-2; possibly TRBD1 for D (5 bases). The CDR3 loop spans 15 amino acids. Per germline, CDR1 SGHNT and CDR2 YYREEE (reference sequence). The V end was cut by 3 bases, the J end by 4 bases, with 16 bases between. CDR3: CASSSPRDSSYGYTF. The CDR3 DNA reads as TGTGCCAGCAGCTCTCCCCGGGACTCAAGCTATGGCTACACCTTC. Full variable domain (outside the CDR3, taken from reference TRBV5-4 and TRBJ1-2): ETGVTQSPTHLIKTRGQQVTLRCSSQSGHNTVSWYQQALGQGPQFIFQYYREEENGRGNFPPRFSGLQFPNYSSELNVNALELDDSALYLCASSSPRDSSYGYTFGSGTRLTVV.

The chain recombines TRBV12-5 with TRBJ1-2; 10 nucleotides match TRBD1. The CDR3 sequence is 13 residues long. Germline V lookup: CDR1 LGHNT, CDR2 FRNRAP. V lost 4 bases to trimming and J lost 5 bases; unmatched junction nucleotides: 1. CDR3 loop: CASGWGQGYGYTF. CDR3 coding DNA: TGTGCTAGTGGTTGGGGACAGGGGTATGGCTACACCTTC. Together with reference TRBV12-5 and TRBJ1-2, the CDR3 gives the full variable domain: DARVTQTPRHKVTEMGQEVTMRCQPILGHNTVFWYRQTMMQGLELLAYFRNRAPLDDSGMPKDRFSAEMPDATLATLKIQPSEPRDSAVYFCASGWGQGYGYTFGSGTRLTVV.

The rearrangement links TRBV4-2 to TRBJ2-5; D may be TRBD2 (7 bases). The CDR3 is made up of 15 amino acids. Germline V lookup: CDR1 LGHNA, CDR2 YNFKEQ. Trimming took off 0 bases at V and 5 bases at J, with 13 bases between the two ends. CDR3 nucleotide sequence: TGTGCCAGCAGCCAAGATTGGGGGGGCGGGGAGACCCAGTACTTC. Its protein is CASSQDWGGGETQYF.

The chain couples TRBV21-1 to TRBJ1-2; the DNA was not compared with TRBD1, the D call given in the table. TRBV21-1 is described as a pseudogene. The CDR3 has 19 residues. CDR3 DNA sequence: TGTGCCAGCAGCAAAGATAGAAAAATGGGCGGGACAGGCCTCTATGGCTACACCTTC. Protein product: CASSKDRKMGGTGLYGYTF.